This T cell receptor beta chain derives from a study of blood T cell repertoires in COVID-19. The V end was cut by 6 bases, the J end by 4 bases, with 19 bases between. Germline V gene data show CDR1 as LNHDA and CDR2 as SQIVND (reference sequence). The CDR3 totals 16 residues. Sequenced by immunoSEQ multiplex PCR; TCRdb stores in-frame clones only, minus some. Of fewer than 300,000 clones in the sample, around three quarters are singletons; the top ten hold 3.3%. The clonotype was recovered from a woman at least 80 years old with acute or convalescent COVID-19. Sequenced: peripheral blood. This chain connects TRBV19 to TRBJ2-1, with a weak D call TRBD2 (7 bases). Written as DNA, the CDR3 is TGTGCCAGTAGCCCACCCACGGGGGGCTGGTACAATGAGCAGTTCTTC. As protein: CASSPPTGGWYNEQFF. The entire variable domain, with the rest obtained from reference TRBV19 and TRBJ2-1, is as follows: DGGITQSPKYLFRKEGQNVTLSCEQNLNHDAMYWYRQDPGQGLRLIYYSQIVNDFQKGDIAEGYSVSREKKESFPLTVTSAQKNPTAFYLCASSPPTGGWYNEQFFGPGTRLTVL.